These 24 T cell receptor beta chains were sequenced from one sample in a study of T cells in localized non-small cell lung cancer. The protocol was immunoSEQ multiplex PCR, while the TCRdb copy is restricted to in-frame clones and leaves out a portion. Among 45,000 to 60,000 clones listed, approximately 90% were seen once. Material: PBMCs, obtained before any cancer treatment. The source is a man aged 40 to 75 with stage II lung adenocarcinoma.

J is TRBJ1-6 and V is TRBV6-5; no clear D. V shed 5 bases and J shed 9 bases, with 14 bases lying between them. The CDR3 covers 14 residues. Germline CDR1 reads MNHEY; CDR2 reads SVGAGI. The CDR3 sequence is CASSEFLGLSPLHF. CDR3 bases: TGTGCCAGCAGTGAATTTTTAGGGCTTTCACCCCTCCACTTT.

The chain couples TRBV6-6 to TRBJ2-2; TRBD1 matches at 7 bases. CDR3 length: 13 residues. Trimming took 6 bases from V and 5 from J; bases not matched to a gene: 3. CDR1 and CDR2 from the germline V gene are MNHNY and SVGAGI (reference sequence). In DNA form, the CDR3 reads TGTGCCAGCAGACCGACAGGGACCGGGGAGCTGTTTTTT. It yields the protein CASRPTGTGELFF.

The J gene is TRBJ2-2, the V gene TRBV9; D is possibly TRBD1 (6 bases). The V gene's germline CDR1 is SGDLS and CDR2 YYNGEE. CDR3 length: 16 amino acids. Trimming removed 4 bases from V and 4 bases from J, with 17 bases in between. CDR3 in DNA: TGTGCCAGCAGCCGACAGGACTTGAACCCCACCGGGGAGCTGTTTTTT. This gives the protein CASSRQDLNPTGELFF.

The J gene is TRBJ2-5, the V gene TRBV2, with 7 bases identical to TRBD1. In germline, CDR1 is SNHLY, CDR2 FYNNEI. The length of the CDR3 is 12 residues. The junction had 2 bases not matched to a gene; V was cut back by 5 bases and J by 5 bases. As DNA, the CDR3 is TGTGCCAGCAGTATACAGGGGGAGACCCAGTACTTC. Translated: CASSIQGETQYF.

The chain employs TRBV18 and TRBJ2-5, with D hard to call. V lost 2 bases to trimming and J lost 0 bases, with 10 bases between them. CDR1 and CDR2 (germline): KGHSH, LQKENI. The length of the CDR3 is 15 residues. The CDR3 DNA reads TGTGCCAGCTCACCAGAGGCAGAATACCAAGAGACCCAGTACTTC. Translated, it gives CASSPEAEYQETQYF.

In this sample, this clone turned up once. V usage is TRBV5-6 and J usage is TRBJ2-5; tentatively, D is TRBD1 or TRBD2 (5 bases each). There are 14 residues in the CDR3. In germline, CDR1 is SGHDT, CDR2 YYEEEE. The ends were cut back, 4 bases at V and 5 bases at J, with 15 bases in the middle. The CDR3 DNA reads as TGTGCCAGCAGCCTAGTGAGCGAGGGGGAGACCCAGTACTTC. Encoded protein: CASSLVSEGETQYF.

The chain has TRBV27 and TRBJ1-1; D call uncertain. Trimming left V 6 bases short and J 4 bases short, with 15 bases between. CDR1 is MNHEY and CDR2 is SMNVEV in the germline V gene (reference sequence). This CDR3 has 14 amino acids. Here the CDR3 DNA reads TGTGCCAGCAGGCTTCGTCTTGAGAGCACTGAAGCTTTCTTT. As protein: CASRLRLESTEAFF.

This clone was found a few times. The chain is built from TRBV7-2 and TRBJ2-1, with TRBD2 matching 14 bases. The CDR3 is 15 residues long. V was pared by 5 bases and J by 8 bases, with 5 bases of the junction left unmatched. CDR1 is SGHTA and CDR2 is FQGNSA in the germline V gene. CDR3 residues: CASSLTSGGAHEQFF. The CDR3 DNA is TGTGCCAGCAGCCTGACTAGCGGGGGGGCCCATGAGCAGTTCTTC.

The chain is built from TRBV18 and TRBJ2-1, with 7 positions matching TRBD1. Losses at the gene ends were 1 base for V and 5 bases for J; bases not matched to a gene: 8. CDR1 is KGHSH and CDR2 is LQKENI in the germline V gene. The CDR3 spans 16 residues. The CDR3 protein is CASSPLGQDANNEQFF. DNA of the CDR3: TGTGCCAGCTCACCACTTGGACAGGACGCGAACAATGAGCAGTTCTTC.

This chain connects TRBV9 to TRBJ2-1; D is undetermined. Germline CDR1 and CDR2: SGDLS and YYNGEE. The CDR3 is 13 residues long. Trimming cost V 0 bases and J 9 bases, with 10 bases left between them. This chain's CDR3 is CASSVVVWGEQFF. In DNA, the CDR3 is TGTGCCAGCAGCGTAGTGGTGTGGGGTGAGCAGTTCTTC.

The rearrangement joins TRBV19 to TRBJ1-5; 12 nucleotides agree with TRBD1. The CDR3 sequence is 15 residues long. Germline CDR1 LNHDA, CDR2 SQIVND (reference sequence). After removal of 6 bases from V and 6 bases from J, the junction contained 6 bases not matched to a gene. CDR3 coding DNA: TGTGCCAGTAGGGCTGGGGACAGGGGGCTTCAGCCCCAGCATTTT. Protein product: CASRAGDRGLQPQHF.

This clone has only one observation. CDR3 residues: CASSSGQGAGGELFF. In DNA, the CDR3 is TGTGCCAGCAGCTCGGGACAGGGGGCCGGCGGGGAGCTGTTTTTT. The chain uses TRBV7-3 and TRBJ2-2; the match to TRBD1 covers 12 bases. Trimming cost V 4 bases and J 7 bases; bases outside gene matches: 4. The CDR3 has 15 amino acids. Germline V gene lookup returns CDR1 SGHTA and CDR2 FQGTGA.

This clone has just one count. The chain recombines TRBV19 with TRBJ2-1, with no clear D. The CDR3 sequence is 11 residues long. Germline-derived CDR1 and CDR2 are LNHDA and SQIVND (reference sequence). V gave up 7 bases and J gave up 5 bases, with 6 bases separating them. The CDR3 loop reads CASTRNNEQFF. CDR3 DNA sequence: TGTGCCAGTACCCGGAACAATGAGCAGTTCTTC.

V is TRBV7-9 and J is TRBJ1-2, with 7 bases identical to TRBD1. Looked up from germline, CDR1 is SEHNR and CDR2 is FQNEAQ (reference sequence). Germline trimming cut 2 bases from V and 8 bases from J; bases unmatched to any gene: 5. The CDR3 has 13 amino acids. The CDR3 loop reads CASSLTGVVGYTF. CDR3 in DNA: TGTGCCAGCAGCTTAACAGGGGTAGTAGGCTACACCTTC.

V gene TRBV11-2 combines with J gene TRBJ2-2, with 7 positions matching TRBD2. Unmatched junction bases numbered 8, after V lost 7 bases and J lost 3 bases. Germline CDR1 reads SGHAT; CDR2 reads FQNNGV. CDR3 size: 15 residues. DNA for the CDR3: TGTGCCAGCAACTGGGGGGGTCGGGACACCGGGGAGCTGTTTTTT. Protein sequence: CASNWGGRDTGELFF.

In this sample, this clone turned up a few times. The V call is TRBV10-3, the J call TRBJ2-2, with TRBD2 as a possible D gene (5 bases). Germline lookup yields CDR1 ENHRY and CDR2 SYGVKD. Trimming left V 8 bases short and J 1 base short, with 11 bases between. The CDR3 is 14 residues long. Here the CDR3 reads CAIGREQNTGELFF. Written as DNA, the CDR3 is TGTGCCATCGGTAGGGAGCAGAACACCGGGGAGCTGTTTTTT.

The genes are TRBV18 and TRBJ2-5; D remains ambiguous. The V and J ends lost 6 bases and 2 bases respectively, with 13 bases between them. The CDR3 has 14 residues. The germline V gene encodes CDR1 KGHSH and CDR2 LQKENI. The CDR3 sequence: CASSVYLSQETQYF. CDR3 nucleotide sequence: TGTGCCAGCTCTGTCTATCTGAGTCAAGAGACCCAGTACTTC.

This clone showed up just a few times. The V call is TRBV2, the J call TRBJ1-2; tentative D call: TRBD1 (5 bases). Trimming cost V 8 bases and J 6 bases, with 16 bases left between them. Germline V gene data show CDR1 as SNHLY and CDR2 as FYNNEI. CDR3 length: 13 amino acids. CDR3 in amino acids: CASPLIKDNGYTF. The CDR3 coding sequence is TGTGCCAGCCCATTGATTAAGGACAATGGCTACACCTTC. The whole variable domain, filled in from reference TRBV2 and TRBJ1-2, reads EPEVTQTPSHQVTQMGQEVILRCVPISNHLYFYWYRQILGQKVEFLVSFYNNEISEKSEIFDDQFSVERPDGSNFTLKIRSTKLEDSAMYFCASPLIKDNGYTFGSGTRLTVV.

The gene calls are TRBV29-1 and TRBJ2-3; TRBD1 might be the D (5 bases). Germline V lookup: CDR1 SQVTM, CDR2 ANQGSEA. The germline V and J ends were trimmed by 7 bases and 2 bases, with 16 bases remaining between them. CDR3 size: 14 residues. The CDR3 sequence is CSAVLTVNTDTQYF. The CDR3, as DNA: TGCAGCGCCGTACTGACAGTCAACACAGATACGCAGTATTTT.

V usage is TRBV7-8 and J usage is TRBJ1-2, with TRBD1 as a possible D gene (5 bases). CDR3 size: 19 residues. Trimming took off 2 bases at V and 5 bases at J, with 27 bases between the two ends. The germline V gene has CDR1 SGHVS and CDR2 FQNEAQ. The CDR3 protein is CASSLLGRSGTEIGYGYTF. CDR3 in DNA: TGTGCCAGCAGCTTATTAGGTAGATCTGGGACGGAAATAGGGTATGGCTACACCTTC.

V gene TRBV19 combines with J gene TRBJ2-2; tentatively, D is TRBD2 (6 bases). CDR3 size: 14 residues. Germline assignment: CDR1 LNHDA and CDR2 SQIVND (reference sequence). V was cut by 4 bases and J by 6 bases, with 12 bases left in between. The CDR3 region is CASSTSREAGELFF. CDR3 DNA: TGTGCCAGTAGTACCTCCAGGGAGGCCGGGGAGCTGTTTTTT. The full variable domain, in which reference TRBV19 and TRBJ2-2 provide the parts outside the CDR3, is DGGITQSPKYLFRKEGQNVTLSCEQNLNHDAMYWYRQDPGQGLRLIYYSQIVNDFQKGDIAEGYSVSREKKESFPLTVTSAQKNPTAFYLCASSTSREAGELFFGEGSRLTVL.

The V gene is TRBV6-1, the J gene TRBJ1-5; D gene uncertain. The CDR3 has 14 amino acids. The V gene's germline CDR1 is MNHNS and CDR2 SASEGT. The V and J ends lost 5 bases and 0 bases respectively, with 8 bases between them. In DNA, the CDR3 is TGTGCCAGCAGTACCCACAATAGCAATCAGCCCCAGCATTTT. Encoded protein: CASSTHNSNQPQHF.

V is TRBV7-6 and J is TRBJ1-1; D is ambiguous. With 5 bases removed from V and 3 bases from J, the gap between germline ends came to 10 bases. The germline V gene encodes CDR1 SGHVS and CDR2 FNYEAQ. The CDR3 spans 13 residues. CDR3: CASSPQLDTEAFF. The DNA of the CDR3 is TGTGCCAGCAGCCCACAGCTGGACACTGAAGCTTTCTTT.

V gene TRBV6-5 combines with J gene TRBJ2-3; TRBD2 agrees at 7 bases. Germline-derived CDR1 and CDR2 are MNHEY and SVGAGI. CDR3 length equals 15 residues. With 6 bases clipped from V and 2 bases from J, the junction kept 8 bases outside the gene matches. CDR3 region: CASRRGGPHTDTQYF. As DNA, the CDR3 is TGTGCCAGCAGACGCGGGGGACCTCACACAGATACGCAGTATTTT.